A selection of T cell receptor beta chains follows, all from one sample in a study of siplizumab effects on memory and regulatory T cells. Sequencing used immunoSEQ multiplex PCR; TCRdb keeps in-frame clones, though not all of them. The repertoire holds about 110,000 clones, with just over 90% as singletons. Sequencing used Tregs sorted from blood. These receptors all come from a human donor in good health. Both conserved end residues are part of each CDR3. A D gene is named only where the DNA matches it firmly. Clone size appears in some rows only: once, few, many, or a class for an expanded clone.

>-|TRBV5-1|-|TRBJ2-7
TGCGCCAGCAGCTTGGGTGGAAGGTCCTACGAGCAGTACTTC
CASSLGGRSYEQYF
>-|TRBV29-1|-|TRBJ2-2
TGCAGCGTTGAAGGACCGAACACCGGGGAGCTGTTTTTT
CSVEGPNTGELFF
>-|TRBV5-1|TRBD1|TRBJ2-7
TGCGCCAGCAGCTTGTGGGGTACTGGACAGGGCTACGAGCAGTACTTC
CASSLWGTGQGYEQYF
>-|TRBV7-8|-|TRBJ2-5
TGTGCCAGCAGCAAACGGGGCGCGACCCAGTACTTC
CASSKRGATQYF
>-|TRBV30|-|TRBJ2-7
TGTGCCTGGAGTGTAAGGGGCGGGTACGAGCAGTACTTC
CAWSVRGGYEQYF
>-|TRBV2|-|TRBJ2-7
TGTGCCAGCACCCTCACTAGGGGCGAGCAGTACTTC
CASTLTRGEQYF
>-|TRBV14|-|TRBJ2-3
TGTGCCAGCAGCCCACTGGCGGGTTCAGATACGCAGTATTTT
CASSPLAGSDTQYF
>once|TRBV14|-|TRBJ2-7
TGTGCCAGCAGCCAGTACTACGAGCAGTACTTC
CASSQYYEQYF
>-|TRBV18|TRBD1|TRBJ1-4
TGTGCCAGCTCACCGCTCGGGACAGACAAAAAACTGTTTTTT
CASSPLGTDKKLFF
>-|TRBV23-1|-|TRBJ2-7
TGCGCCAGCAGTCCCCAGCACTACGAGCAGTACTTC
CASSPQHYEQYF
>-|TRBV29-1|-|TRBJ2-2
TGCAGCGTTGCAACAGGGTTCACCGGGGAGCTGTTTTTT
CSVATGFTGELFF
>-|TRBV18|-|TRBJ1-2
TGTGCCAGCTCACCAGGGCAGGGTCATGGCTACACCTTC
CASSPGQGHGYTF
>-|TRBV11-2|TRBD2|TRBJ2-1
TGTGCCAGCAGCTTAGCGGGAGGGCAGCAGTTCTTC
CASSLAGGQQFF
>-|TRBV5-6|TRBD1|TRBJ1-2
TGTGCCAGCAGCTTACAGGGGTTCTATGGCTACACCTTC
CASSLQGFYGYTF
>-|TRBV9|-|TRBJ1-2
TGTGCCAGCAGCACCCGAGCTTCCGGGACTGTCTATGGCTACACCTTC
CASSTRASGTVYGYTF
>-|TRBV2|-|TRBJ2-3
TGTGCCAGCAGTGGAGGTTGGGGGTCTAGCACAGATACGCAGTATTTT
CASSGGWGSSTDTQYF
>-|TRBV2|-|TRBJ2-1
TGTGCCAGCAGTGAATCGGGGATGCATGAGCAGTTCTTC
CASSESGMHEQFF
>-|TRBV29-1|-|TRBJ1-3
TGCAGCGTAGCGCAGGGTGCAGGAAACACCATATATTTT
CSVAQGAGNTIYF
>-|TRBV2|-|TRBJ2-7
TGTGCCAGCAGTGAACAACTAGTTTCCGCCTACGAGCAGTACTTC
CASSEQLVSAYEQYF
>-|TRBV30|-|TRBJ1-6
TGTGCCTGGAGTGTACGGAGGGGCTCCTATAATTCACCCCTCCACTTT
CAWSVRRGSYNSPLHF
>-|TRBV28|TRBD1|TRBJ1-5
TGTGCCAGCAGTACCTCGGGACAGGGGTCTGGTCAGCCCCAGCATTTT
CASSTSGQGSGQPQHF
>-|TRBV5-1|-|TRBJ1-5
TGCGCCAGCAGCCAGGAGTCAGGGTTCAATCAGCCCCAGCATTTT
CASSQESGFNQPQHF
>-|TRBV9|-|TRBJ2-3
TGTGCCAGCAGCGTAGCGAGGGGCACAGATACGCAGTATTTT
CASSVARGTDTQYF
>-|TRBV5-1|-|TRBJ2-2
TGCGCCAGCCGACTGACTCGACCTGACACCGGGGAGCTGTTTTTT
CASRLTRPDTGELFF
>-|TRBV27|-|TRBJ1-4
TGTGCCAGCAGCAAATGGGGGTGGGGGGCTAATGAAAAACTGTTTTTT
CASSKWGWGANEKLFF
>-|TRBV9|-|TRBJ1-2
TGTGCCAGCAGCTCCTCCTGGGGTAGCTATGGCTACACCTTC
CASSSSWGSYGYTF
>-|TRBV18|-|TRBJ2-7
TGTGCCAGCTCCCCGGACTCAAGCTACGAGCAGTACTTC
CASSPDSSYEQYF
>-|TRBV7-9|TRBD1|TRBJ2-7
TGTGCCAGCAGCCTTAGCGCTAAAATGGGGGACAGCTACGAGCAGTACTTC
CASSLSAKMGDSYEQYF
>-|TRBV9|TRBD2|TRBJ2-7
TGTGCCAGCAGCGTAGCTAGCGGGGACCTCTACGAGCAGTACTTC
CASSVASGDLYEQYF
>-|TRBV7-8|-|TRBJ1-4
TGTGCCAGCAGCTCCCGGGACCGAGGAATCCTTAATGAAAAACTGTTTTTT
CASSSRDRGILNEKLFF
>-|TRBV5-1|-|TRBJ2-5
TGCGCCAGCAGCACGGGGGAGGAGACCCAGTACTTC
CASSTGEETQYF
>-|TRBV19|-|TRBJ1-3
TGTGCCAGCATTAGCCGGGGGAGCTCTGGAAACACCATATATTTT
CASISRGSSGNTIYF
>-|TRBV5-1|TRBD2|TRBJ2-7
TGCGCCAGCAGCGGGGGGGGGACTAACTCGTACGAGCAGTACTTC
CASSGGGTNSYEQYF
>once|TRBV10-2|TRBD1|TRBJ1-5
TGCGCCAGCAGTGACGCAGGGGGCCGACAGCCCCAGCATTTT
CASSDAGGRQPQHF
>-|TRBV25-1|-|TRBJ1-2
TGTGCCAGCAGTCCTGGCGGGGCACACTATGGCTACACCTTC
CASSPGGAHYGYTF
>-|TRBV5-4|TRBD1|TRBJ1-1
TGTGCCAGCAGCCACCAAAGAGACAGGGAGAAGCGTGAAGCTTTCTTT
CASSHQRDREKREAFF
>-|TRBV2|-|TRBJ1-2
TGTGCCAGCAGTGTGACAGGCGGTTATGCCTACACCTTC
CASSVTGGYAYTF
>-|TRBV5-6|-|TRBJ1-5
TGTGCCAGCAGCTTTTGGGGCATCGGCAATCAGCCCCAGCATTTT
CASSFWGIGNQPQHF
>once|TRBV12-5|TRBD1|TRBJ2-7
TGTGCTAGTGGTTCGGGTCAGGGGGCATACGAGCAGTACTTC
CASGSGQGAYEQYF